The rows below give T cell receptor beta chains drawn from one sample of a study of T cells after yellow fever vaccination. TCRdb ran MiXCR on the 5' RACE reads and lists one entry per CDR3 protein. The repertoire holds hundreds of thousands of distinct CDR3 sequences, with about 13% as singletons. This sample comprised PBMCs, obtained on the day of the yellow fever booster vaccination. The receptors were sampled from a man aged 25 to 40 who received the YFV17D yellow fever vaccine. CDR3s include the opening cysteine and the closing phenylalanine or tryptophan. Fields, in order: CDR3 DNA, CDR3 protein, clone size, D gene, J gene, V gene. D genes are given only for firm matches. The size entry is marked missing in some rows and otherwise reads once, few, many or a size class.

TGTGCCAGCAGCTTCCCAGGGAGACCCTACGAGCAGTACTTC	CASSFPGRPYEQYF	few	.	TRBJ2-7	TRBV5-4
TGTGCCAGCAGCATACTTACAGGGATTGGCACAGATACGCAGTATTTT	CASSILTGIGTDTQYF	.	.	TRBJ2-3	TRBV6-1
TGTGCCAGCAGCTTAACCCTTTCTAGCGGGAGGACAGATACGCAGTATTTT	CASSLTLSSGRTDTQYF	few	TRBD2	TRBJ2-3	TRBV7-6
TGTGCCAGCAGTCACCTAACCAGGGATAGCGCCTACGAGCAGTACTTC	CASSHLTRDSAYEQYF	few	.	TRBJ2-7	TRBV6-5
TGTGCCAGCAGTCTTCAAGGGGTTTACGGGGAGCTGTTTTTT	CASSLQGVYGELFF	.	.	TRBJ2-2	TRBV12-3/TRBV12-4
TGCGCCAGCAGTCGAATCACGTACACAGGGACCTCCTGCGAGCAGTACTTC	CASSRITYTGTSCEQYF	.	.	TRBJ2-7	TRBV23-1
TGTGCCAGCAGTTTCCGGGCTAGCGGGTCGAACACCGGGGAGCTGTTTTTT	CASSFRASGSNTGELFF	.	TRBD2	TRBJ2-2	TRBV27
TGCAGCGTTGAGCACAGGGGGTACGAGACCCAGTACTTC	CSVEHRGYETQYF	many	TRBD1	TRBJ2-5	TRBV29-1
TGTGCCAGCAGTACCACCGCATCAGTTACGCAGTATTTT	CASSTTASVTQYF	.	.	TRBJ2-3	TRBV28
TGCAGTTCCTCCTCCGGGACAGGGGGCTCTTACGAGCAGTACTTC	CSSSSGTGGSYEQYF	.	TRBD1	TRBJ2-7	TRBV20-1
TGTGCCTGGAGTAGGGGCAAGCAAGAGACCCAGTACTTC	CAWSRGKQETQYF	many	.	TRBJ2-5	TRBV30
TGTGCCAGTAGTCACAGACAGGGCACTGAAGCTTTCTTT	CASSHRQGTEAFF	.	TRBD1	TRBJ1-1	TRBV19
TGCGCCAGCAGCGGAGGGACAGGGCAAGAGACCCAGTACTTC	CASSGGTGQETQYF	.	TRBD1	TRBJ2-5	TRBV5-1
TGCGCCAGCAGTCAATCGAGGAAACCCGGCGATGAGCAGTTCTTC	CASSQSRKPGDEQFF	few	.	TRBJ2-1	TRBV23-1
TGTGCCAGCACTCGGGAGCCGGTTTACGAGCAGTACTTC	CASTREPVYEQYF	.	.	TRBJ2-7	TRBV6-6
TGTGCCAGCAGCAAAGCGGATCAAGAGACCCAGTACTTC	CASSKADQETQYF	few	.	TRBJ2-5	TRBV5-4
TGCAGTGCTAGCCCCAGGGGGGGGCGCCAAAACATTCAGTACTTC	CSASPRGGRQNIQYF	.	.	TRBJ2-4	TRBV20-1